This paragraph reports one TCR beta chain. Its matching antigen is unknown. This CDR3 has 12 residues. The V gene's germline CDR1 is MNHNY and CDR2 SVGAGI (reference sequence). Trimming at V came to 8 bases and at J to 5 bases, leaving 4 bases not matched to a gene. This specimen comes from a study of cytomegalovirus exposure and HLA in healthy donors. Study findings and constraints: Later work associated fewer than 20,000 TCR beta sequences with HLA alleles at 0.05 false discovery rate. A later analysis revealed that TCR association rates differed between HLA loci, peaking at DRB1 and bottoming out at HLA-C.

The PCR ran on 60 Vbeta and 13 Jbeta primers. Assay used: immunoSEQ multiplex PCR; TCRdb lists only in-frame clones, some missing. The sample includes about 200,000 clones, about 80% seen only once; the top ten take around 3.6%. The receptor's source is a man aged 35 to 55 in good health and CMV-seropositive. Source material: PBMCs. This sequence joins TRBV6-6 and TRBJ2-3; 7 bases agree with TRBD1. DNA for the CDR3: TGTGCCAGCGCAGGGGGTTTAGATACGCAGTATTTT. Translation: CASAGGLDTQYF.